This T cell receptor (beta chain) was captured in a study of blood T cell repertoires in COVID-19. In the original analysis: Estimation of nucleated cell counts relied on the amplification of reference gene primers. The repertoire was sequenced with immunoSEQ multiplex PCR; TCRdb's copy has only in-frame clones and lacks some. V, J and clone size were drawn from that table, and D and trimming were deduced from the DNA. The sample lists some 250,000 clones, over 80% occurring once. The germline V gene encodes CDR1 LGHDT and CDR2 YNNKEL (reference sequence). The V segment lost 4 bases and the J segment 3 bases; nucleotides outside the gene matches: 3. The CDR3 loop spans 15 amino acids.

Specimen: peripheral blood. The TCR was taken from a man aged 35-49 years with acute or convalescent COVID-19. This rearrangement joins TRBV3-1 (or the pseudogene TRBV3-2) to TRBJ2-7, with 13 bases identical to TRBD2. The CDR3 is CASSRGLAGVYEQYF. CDR3 sequence (DNA): TGTGCCAGCAGCCGAGGACTAGCGGGAGTCTACGAGCAGTACTTC.